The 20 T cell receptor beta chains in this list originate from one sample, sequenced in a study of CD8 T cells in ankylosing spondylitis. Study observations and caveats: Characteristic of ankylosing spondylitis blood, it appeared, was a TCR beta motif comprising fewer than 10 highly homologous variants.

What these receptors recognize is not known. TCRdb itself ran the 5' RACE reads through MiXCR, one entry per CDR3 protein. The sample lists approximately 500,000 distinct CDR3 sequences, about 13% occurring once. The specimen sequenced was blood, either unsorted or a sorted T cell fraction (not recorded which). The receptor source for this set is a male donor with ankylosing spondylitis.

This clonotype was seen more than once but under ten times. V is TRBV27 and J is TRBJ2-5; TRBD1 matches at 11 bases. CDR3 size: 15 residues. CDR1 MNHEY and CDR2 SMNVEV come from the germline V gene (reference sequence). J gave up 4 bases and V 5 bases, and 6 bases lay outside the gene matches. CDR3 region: CASSPMDRGRETQYF. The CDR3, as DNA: TGTGCCAGCAGTCCAATGGACAGGGGGCGAGAGACCCAGTACTTC.

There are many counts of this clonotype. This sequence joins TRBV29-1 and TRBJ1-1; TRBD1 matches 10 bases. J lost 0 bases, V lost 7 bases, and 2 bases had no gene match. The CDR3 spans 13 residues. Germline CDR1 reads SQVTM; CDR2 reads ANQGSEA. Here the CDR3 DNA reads TGCAGCGAAGGGACAGGGGTGAACACTGAAGCTTTCTTT. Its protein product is CSEGTGVNTEAFF.

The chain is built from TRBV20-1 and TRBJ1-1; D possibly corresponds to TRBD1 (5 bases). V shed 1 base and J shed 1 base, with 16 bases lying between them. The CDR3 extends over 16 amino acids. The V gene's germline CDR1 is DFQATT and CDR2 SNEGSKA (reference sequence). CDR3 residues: CSARVNWQGTNTEAFF. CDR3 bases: TGCAGTGCTAGAGTTAACTGGCAGGGTACGAACACTGAAGCTTTCTTT.

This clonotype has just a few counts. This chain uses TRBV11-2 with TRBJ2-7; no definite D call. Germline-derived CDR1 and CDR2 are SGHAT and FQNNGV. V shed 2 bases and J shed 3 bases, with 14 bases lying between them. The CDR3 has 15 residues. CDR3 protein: CASSLSDQALYEQYF. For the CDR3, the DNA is TGTGCCAGCAGCTTATCAGACCAAGCCCTCTACGAGCAGTACTTC.

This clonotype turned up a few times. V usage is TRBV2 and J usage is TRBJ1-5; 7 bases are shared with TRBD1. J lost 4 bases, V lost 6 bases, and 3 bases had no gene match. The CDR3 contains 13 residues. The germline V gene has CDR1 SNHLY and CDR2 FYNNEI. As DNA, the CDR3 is TGTGCCAGCAGAGACAGGGAAAATCAGCCCCAGCATTTT. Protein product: CASRDRENQPQHF.

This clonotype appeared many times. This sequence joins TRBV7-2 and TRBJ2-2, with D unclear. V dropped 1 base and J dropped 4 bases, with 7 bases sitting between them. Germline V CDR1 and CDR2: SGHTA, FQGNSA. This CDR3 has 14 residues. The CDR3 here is CASSLERVTGELFF. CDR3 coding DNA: TGTGCCAGCAGCTTAGAACGGGTCACCGGGGAGCTGTTTTTT.

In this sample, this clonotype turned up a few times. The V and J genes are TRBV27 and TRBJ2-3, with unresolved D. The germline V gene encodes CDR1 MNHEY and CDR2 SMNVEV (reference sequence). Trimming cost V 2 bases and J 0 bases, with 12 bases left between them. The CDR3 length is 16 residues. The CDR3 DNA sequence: TGTGCCAGCAGTTTAAATCCAGGTGCTAGCACAGATACGCAGTATTTT. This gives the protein CASSLNPGASTDTQYF.

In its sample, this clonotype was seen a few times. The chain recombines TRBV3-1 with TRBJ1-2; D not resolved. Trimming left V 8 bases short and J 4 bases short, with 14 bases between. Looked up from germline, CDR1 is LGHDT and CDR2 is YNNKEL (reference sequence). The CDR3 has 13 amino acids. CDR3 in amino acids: CASRRLGGYGYTF. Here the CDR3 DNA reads TGTGCCAGCCGAAGGCTCGGAGGCTATGGCTACACCTTC.

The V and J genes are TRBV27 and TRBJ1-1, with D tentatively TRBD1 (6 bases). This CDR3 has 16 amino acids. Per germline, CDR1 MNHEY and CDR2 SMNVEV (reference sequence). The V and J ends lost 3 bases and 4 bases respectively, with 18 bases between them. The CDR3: CASSFSLRGARTEAFF. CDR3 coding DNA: TGTGCCAGCAGTTTTAGCCTTAGGGGGGCGCGCACTGAAGCTTTCTTT.

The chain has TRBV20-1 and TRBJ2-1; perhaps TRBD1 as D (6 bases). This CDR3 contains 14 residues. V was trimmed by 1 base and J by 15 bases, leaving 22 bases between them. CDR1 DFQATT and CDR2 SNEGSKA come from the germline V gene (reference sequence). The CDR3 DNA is TGCAGTGCTAGAGCCCAAGGCCTGACAGGTTATCCGTTCTTC. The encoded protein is CSARAQGLTGYPFF.

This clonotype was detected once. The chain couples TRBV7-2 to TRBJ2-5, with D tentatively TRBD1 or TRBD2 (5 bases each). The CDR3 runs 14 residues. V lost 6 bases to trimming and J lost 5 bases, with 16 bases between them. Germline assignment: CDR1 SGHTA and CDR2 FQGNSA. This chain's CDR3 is CASSDGASVETQYF. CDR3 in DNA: TGTGCCAGCAGTGACGGGGCATCCGTCGAGACCCAGTACTTC.

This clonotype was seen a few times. The CDR3 sequence is CASKAGPELEQYV. In nucleotides, the CDR3 is TGCGCCAGCAAGGCGGGACCCGAACTTGAGCAGTACGTC. V usage is TRBV5-1 and J usage is TRBJ2-7; D is possibly TRBD2 (6 bases). Germline CDR1 and CDR2: SGHRS and YFSETQ. The ends were cut back, 6 bases at V and 7 bases at J, with 17 bases in the middle. This CDR3 contains 13 residues.

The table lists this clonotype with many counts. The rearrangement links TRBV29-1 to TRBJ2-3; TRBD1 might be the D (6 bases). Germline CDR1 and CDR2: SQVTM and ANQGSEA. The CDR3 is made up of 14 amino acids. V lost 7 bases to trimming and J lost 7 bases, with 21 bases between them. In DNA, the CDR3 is TGCAGCGCGTCTCGTTCGATGGGGGCCAATACGCAGTATTTT. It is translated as CSASRSMGANTQYF.

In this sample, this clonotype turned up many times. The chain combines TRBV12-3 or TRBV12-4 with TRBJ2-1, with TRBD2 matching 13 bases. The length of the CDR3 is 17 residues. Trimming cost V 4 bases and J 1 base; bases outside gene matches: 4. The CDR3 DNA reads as TGTGCCAGCAGTTCAGGACTAGCGGGAGCGTCCTACAATGAGCAGTTCTTC. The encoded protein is CASSSGLAGASYNEQFF.

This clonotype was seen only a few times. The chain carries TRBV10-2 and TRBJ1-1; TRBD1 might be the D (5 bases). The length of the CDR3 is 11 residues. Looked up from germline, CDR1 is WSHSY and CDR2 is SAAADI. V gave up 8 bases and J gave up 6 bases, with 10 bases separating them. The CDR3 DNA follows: TGCGCCAGCGGGACCGGACCTGAAGCTTTCTTT. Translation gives CASGTGPEAFF.

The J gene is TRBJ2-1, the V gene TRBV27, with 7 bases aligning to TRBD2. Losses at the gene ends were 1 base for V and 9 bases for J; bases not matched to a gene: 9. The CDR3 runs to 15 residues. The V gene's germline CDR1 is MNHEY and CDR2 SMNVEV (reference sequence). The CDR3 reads CASSLWSGGDSEQFF. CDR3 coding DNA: TGTGCCAGCAGTTTATGGTCGGGAGGAGATAGTGAGCAGTTCTTC.

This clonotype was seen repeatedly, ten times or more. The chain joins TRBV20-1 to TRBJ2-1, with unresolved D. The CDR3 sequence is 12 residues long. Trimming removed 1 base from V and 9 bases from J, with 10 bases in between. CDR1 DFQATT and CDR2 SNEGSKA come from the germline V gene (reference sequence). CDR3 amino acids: CSARVSSAEQFF. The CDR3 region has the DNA TGCAGTGCTAGAGTAAGCTCGGCTGAGCAGTTCTTC.

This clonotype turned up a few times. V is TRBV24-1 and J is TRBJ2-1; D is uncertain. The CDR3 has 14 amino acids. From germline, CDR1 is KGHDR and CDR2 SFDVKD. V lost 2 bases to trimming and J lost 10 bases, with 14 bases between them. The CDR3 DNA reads TGTGCCACCAGTGATTCGTTTGAGAGGAGCGAGCAGTTCTTC. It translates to CATSDSFERSEQFF.

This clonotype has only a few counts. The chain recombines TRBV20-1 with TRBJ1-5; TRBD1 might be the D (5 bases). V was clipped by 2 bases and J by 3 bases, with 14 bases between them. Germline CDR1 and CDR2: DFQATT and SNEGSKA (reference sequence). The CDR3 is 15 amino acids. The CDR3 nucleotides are TGCAGTGCTAGAACCCAGGGTGCCATCAATCAGCCCCAGCATTTT. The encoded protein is CSARTQGAINQPQHF.

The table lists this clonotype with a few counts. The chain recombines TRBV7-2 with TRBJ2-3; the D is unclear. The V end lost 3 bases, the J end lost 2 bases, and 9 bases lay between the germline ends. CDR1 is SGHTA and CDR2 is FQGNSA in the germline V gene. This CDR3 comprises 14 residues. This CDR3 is CASSLAVNTDTQYF. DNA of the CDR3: TGTGCCAGCAGCTTGGCAGTGAACACAGATACGCAGTATTTT.